These 11 T cell receptor beta chains originate from one sample sequenced in a study of HIV-infected patients and healthy controls. TCRdb passed the 5' RACE reads through MiXCR, listing each CDR3 protein once. The data contain tens of thousands of distinct CDR3 sequences, less than 20% of them seen just once; the ten biggest clones take up more than 1.4%. The sequenced sample consisted of CD4+ T cells from blood. The origin of the receptors is a human donor in good health.

The CDR3 bases are TGTGCCAGCAGTTACGGGGGGAGCGTTTATACGCAGTATTTT. Its translation: CASSYGGSVYTQYF. V and J are TRBV6-6 and TRBJ2-3, with D tentatively TRBD2 (6 bases). CDR3 length: 14 amino acids. V dropped 2 bases and J dropped 7 bases, with 13 bases sitting between them. Germline CDR1 reads MNHNY; CDR2 reads SVGAGI (reference sequence).

The CDR3 DNA is TGTGCCAGCAGTTCGGTAGACAGGGGCTCTGGAAACACCATATATTTT. Translated: CASSSVDRGSGNTIYF. The chain uses TRBV6-6 and TRBJ1-3; 8 nucleotides match TRBD1. Trimming removed 4 bases from V and 0 bases from J; junction bases left unmatched: 5. CDR3 size: 16 residues. Germline V gene lookup returns CDR1 MNHNY and CDR2 SVGAGI (reference sequence).

This clonotype was recorded many times. The V call is TRBV5-1, the J call TRBJ1-3, with D hard to call. Trimming stripped 0 bases from V and 0 bases from J, with 7 bases between. Germline V gene lookup returns CDR1 SGHRS and CDR2 YFSETQ. This CDR3 comprises 15 residues. CDR3 DNA: TGCGCCAGCAGCTTGGGGGCAGTCTCTGGAAACACCATATATTTT. It yields the protein CASSLGAVSGNTIYF.

V usage is TRBV9 and J usage is TRBJ1-1; 7 nucleotides align to TRBD1. CDR3 length equals 15 residues. Germline CDR1 reads SGDLS; CDR2 reads YYNGEE. Trimming cost V 0 bases and J 1 base; bases outside gene matches: 3. CDR3: CASSVAGGRNTEAFF. Written as DNA, the CDR3 is TGTGCCAGCAGCGTAGCAGGGGGAAGGAACACTGAAGCTTTCTTT.

This clonotype was found many times. The J gene is TRBJ2-7, the V gene TRBV20-1; maybe TRBD1 (5 bases). Germline CDR1 reads DFQATT; CDR2 reads SNEGSKA (reference sequence). This CDR3 is 15 amino acids long. V was cut by 4 bases and J by 0 bases, with 16 bases left in between. In nucleotides, the CDR3 is TGCAGTGCTACCAACAACAGGATCAGCTCCTACGAGCAGTACTTC. Translating it yields CSATNNRISSYEQYF.

V is TRBV5-6 and J is TRBJ1-4, with TRBD1 as a possible D gene (5 bases). Germline CDR1 and CDR2: SGHDT and YYEEEE. The CDR3 spans 15 residues. V lost 0 bases to trimming and J lost 5 bases, with 11 bases between them. As DNA, the CDR3 is TGTGCCAGCAGCTTGGCCGCGGGACGAAATGAAAAACTGTTTTTT. As protein: CASSLAAGRNEKLFF.

This clonotype has more than one count but fewer than ten. The chain combines TRBV2 with TRBJ2-5; D remains ambiguous. CDR1 is SNHLY, CDR2 FYNNEI, per germline. The CDR3 loop spans 13 amino acids. V lost 6 bases, J lost 1 base, and 9 bases lay in between. CDR3 DNA: TGTGCCAGCAGCGGAAACATCCAAGAGACCCAGTACTTC. It is translated as CASSGNIQETQYF.

This clonotype occurred many times. The chain has TRBV29-1 and TRBJ2-2, with D perhaps TRBD2 (6 bases). CDR1 and CDR2 (germline): SQVTM, ANQGSEA. V was trimmed by 3 bases and J by 4 bases, leaving 9 bases between them. The CDR3 sequence is 13 residues long. The CDR3 DNA reads as TGCAGCGTTGACCAAGCGGGCACCGGGGAGCTGTTTTTT. This translates into CSVDQAGTGELFF.

The V gene is TRBV30, the J gene TRBJ1-1; no reliable D call. Trimming removed 2 bases from V and 11 bases from J, with 12 bases in between. The CDR3 extends over 11 amino acids. Germline V CDR1 and CDR2: GTSNPN, SVGIG (reference sequence). The CDR3 nucleotides read TGTGCCTGGAGTCTCGGCGGGGAGGCTTTCTTT. Residues: CAWSLGGEAFF.

This clonotype was observed a few times. The chain recombines TRBV25-1 with TRBJ1-6; D may be TRBD1 (6 bases). V dropped 4 bases and J dropped 8 bases, with 9 bases sitting between them. Germline V gene data show CDR1 as MGHDK and CDR2 as SYGVNS. CDR3 length equals 13 residues. The CDR3 region is CASSAYRDSPLHF. CDR3 DNA: TGTGCCAGCAGTGCCTACAGGGATTCACCCCTCCACTTT.

The chain joins TRBV20-1 to TRBJ2-5; possible D gene TRBD2, 6 bases. V shed 1 base and J shed 5 bases, with 11 bases lying between them. The germline gives CDR1 DFQATT, CDR2 SNEGSKA (reference sequence). This CDR3 spans 13 amino acids. Here the CDR3 reads CSARGGGAETQYF. DNA for the CDR3: TGCAGTGCTAGAGGAGGAGGGGCCGAGACCCAGTACTTC.